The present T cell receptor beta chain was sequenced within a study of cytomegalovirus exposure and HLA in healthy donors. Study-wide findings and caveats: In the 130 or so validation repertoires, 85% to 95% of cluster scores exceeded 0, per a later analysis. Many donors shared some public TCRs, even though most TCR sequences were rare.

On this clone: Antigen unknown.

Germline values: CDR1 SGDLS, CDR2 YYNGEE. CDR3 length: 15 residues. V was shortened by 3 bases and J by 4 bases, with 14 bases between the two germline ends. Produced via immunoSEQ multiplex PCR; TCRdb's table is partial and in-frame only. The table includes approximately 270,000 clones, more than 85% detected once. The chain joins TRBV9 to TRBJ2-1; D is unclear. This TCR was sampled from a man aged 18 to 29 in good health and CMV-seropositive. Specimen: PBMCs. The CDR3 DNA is TGTGCCAGCAGCGGCGACTCCGGGTTTTACAATGAGCAGTTCTTC. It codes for CASSGDSGFYNEQFF.